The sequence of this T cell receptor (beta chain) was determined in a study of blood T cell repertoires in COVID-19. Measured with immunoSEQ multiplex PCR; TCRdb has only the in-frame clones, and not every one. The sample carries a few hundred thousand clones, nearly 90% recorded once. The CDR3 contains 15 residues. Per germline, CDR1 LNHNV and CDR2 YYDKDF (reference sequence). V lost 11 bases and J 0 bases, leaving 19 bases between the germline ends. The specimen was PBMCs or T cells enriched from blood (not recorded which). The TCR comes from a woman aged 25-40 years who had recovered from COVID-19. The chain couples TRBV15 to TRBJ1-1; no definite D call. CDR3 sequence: CAAKRGTIMNTEAFF. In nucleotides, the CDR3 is TGTGCCGCCAAACGCGGCACAATCATGAACACTGAAGCTTTCTTT.